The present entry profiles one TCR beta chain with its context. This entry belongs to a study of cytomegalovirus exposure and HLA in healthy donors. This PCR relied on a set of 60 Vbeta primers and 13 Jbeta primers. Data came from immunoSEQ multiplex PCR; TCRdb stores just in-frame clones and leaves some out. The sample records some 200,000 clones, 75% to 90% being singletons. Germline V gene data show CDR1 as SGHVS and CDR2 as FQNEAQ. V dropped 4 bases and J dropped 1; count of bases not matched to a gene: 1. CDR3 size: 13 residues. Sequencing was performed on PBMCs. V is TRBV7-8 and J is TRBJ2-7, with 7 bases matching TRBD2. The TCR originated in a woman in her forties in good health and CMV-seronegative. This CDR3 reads CASSSRESYEQYF. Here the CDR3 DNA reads TGTGCCAGCAGCTCGCGGGAGTCCTACGAGCAGTACTTC.